This TCR beta chain was sequenced in a study of control samples from healthy donors and cancer patients. The method was immunoSEQ multiplex PCR; TCRdb's version includes in-frame clones alone and lacks a portion of them. The sample contains 90,000 or so clones, about 88% of which appear only once. This CDR3 is built from 14 residues. V lost 4 bases, J lost 9 bases, and 13 bases lay in between. Germline V CDR1 and CDR2: MGHDK, SYGVNS. The receptor was isolated from a woman in her 70s in good health. Material for sequencing was blood. The V and J genes are TRBV25-1 and TRBJ1-6; D remains unclear. In DNA, the CDR3 is TGTGCCAGCAGTGGTTCTGTGGGCAGTTCACCCCTCCACTTT. Its protein product is CASSGSVGSSPLHF.